This is a list of T cell receptor beta chains from one sample in a study of sequential checkpoint blockade in melanoma. TCRdb's copy holds only in-frame clones and misses some; the assay was immunoSEQ multiplex PCR. The table records more than 15,000 clones, 90% to 95% of them present only once. The sequenced sample was CD8+ T cells sorted from blood (inferred from file names), obtained from a patient given nivolumab and ipilimumab in sequence. The receptors here all came from a human donor with melanoma. Each CDR3 is given without its conserved first and last residue.

v_gene	j_gene	CDR3aa
TRBV7-2	TRBJ2-7	ASSSGLALYEQY
TRBV5-6	TRBJ1-3	ASSLMSGREATSGNTIY
TRBV7-9	TRBJ1-2	ASSQVPAGEYGYT
TRBV6-1	TRBJ1-2	ASKPGVDGYT
TRBV9	TRBJ2-1	ASSSGGSGGHFEQF
TRBV4-2	TRBJ1-4	ASSQDWRGGNEKLF
TRBV19	TRBJ2-1	ASSIWLAEGDEQF
TRBV13	TRBJ1-2	ASSGQATLYGYT
TRBV7-9	TRBJ1-5	ASSSTRGGDQPQH
TRBV18	TRBJ1-1	ASSRGTGGTEAF
TRBV7-9	TRBJ1-5	ASSLGGQGSGQPQH
TRBV6-5	TRBJ1-5	ASSPGVRGNQPQH
TRBV30	TRBJ2-7	AWGQGAHEQY
TRBV28	TRBJ1-3	ASSPGLGQGLYSGNTIY
TRBV7-8	TRBJ2-7	ASSDAPGGGYEQY
TRBV7-9	TRBJ1-2	ASSFDGSNYGYT
TRBV9	TRBJ2-7	ASSALPGGGVYEQY
TRBV7-8	TRBJ1-2	ASSLELDIYGYT
TRBV28	TRBJ1-5	ASSGYIQGAGGNQPQH
TRBV11-2	TRBJ1-1	ASSFGHSNTEAF
TRBV7-2	TRBJ2-2	ASSLWLGGRTGELF
TRBV4-3	TRBJ1-4	ASSQDSAGYEKLF
TRBV28	TRBJ1-5	ASSLPHFLEESQPQH
TRBV13	TRBJ2-7	ASSLASGSSYEQY
TRBV19	TRBJ1-4	ASSEDRGNEKLF
TRBV27	TRBJ1-2	ASRLGQGDFGYT
TRBV28	TRBJ2-7	ASSLVGLDEQY
TRBV9	TRBJ1-2	ASSGVGGGRRSYGYT
TRBV27	TRBJ1-2	ASSLQGFYGYT
TRBV28	TRBJ1-5	ASSSQGIGQPQH
TRBV4-3	TRBJ2-7	ASSPGLAGGGEQY
TRBV7-9	TRBJ1-1	ASSFDTGHTEAF
TRBV15	TRBJ1-4	ATSTRGEEKLF
TRBV19	TRBJ2-1	ASRLTSGHYNEQF
TRBV27	TRBJ2-7	ASSHRGDEQY
TRBV27	TRBJ2-7	ASSLLAGGHYEQY
TRBV7-2	TRBJ1-6	ASSLDVSLYNSPLH
TRBV19	TRBJ1-1	ASSASVYGHTEAF
TRBV15	TRBJ1-5	ATSRLTGANQPQH
TRBV28	TRBJ2-7	ASSLYTGQNYEQY
TRBV4-1	TRBJ1-2	ASSQALNYGYT
TRBV7-2	TRBJ2-7	ASSLPGTTHYEQY
TRBV7-2	TRBJ1-5	ASRPRGTENQPQH
TRBV4-1	TRBJ2-7	ASSQDGAGQAYEQY
TRBV5-4	TRBJ2-7	ASSSGTGIDEQY
TRBV9	TRBJ2-3	ASSVLGGADTQY
TRBV4-3	TRBJ2-7	ASSQGQGEGYEQY
TRBV5-1	TRBJ1-3	ASSFGLTSGNTIY
TRBV7-3	TRBJ1-1	ASSATGAPEAF
TRBV9	TRBJ2-1	ASSAEYSGRRTNEQF